The source of this T cell receptor beta chain is a study of blood T cell repertoires in COVID-19. Study-level background: Whether acute or convalescent, the COVID-19 samples came from the United States, Italy and Spain. The analysed material was cDNA or gDNA that came from T cells, B-cell-depleted T cells, or PBMCs.

In the authors' workflow: Reference gene primer amplification in the assay estimated nucleated cell counts. The table came from immunoSEQ multiplex PCR; TCRdb's copy has only in-frame clones and leaves some out. V and J calls and clone size come straight from that table; D and trimming were deduced from the DNA. The table has roughly 100,000 clones, 75% to 85% seen once. Seattle's enrolled individuals joined amid active infection and were then monitored longitudinally. Germline V lookup: CDR1 MNHEY, CDR2 SMNVEV (reference sequence). V lost 3 bases and J lost 0; bases outside the gene matches: 5. The CDR3 loop spans 17 amino acids.

The chain uses TRBV27 and TRBJ2-2; 9 bases fit TRBD1. The sequenced material came from peripheral blood. This TCR derives from a man older than 75 with COVID-19, enrolled during active disease. The CDR3 DNA reads TGTGCCAGCAGTTTGCTTCGGACAGGGGCGAACACCGGGGAGCTGTTTTTT. Encoded protein: CASSLLRTGANTGELFF.